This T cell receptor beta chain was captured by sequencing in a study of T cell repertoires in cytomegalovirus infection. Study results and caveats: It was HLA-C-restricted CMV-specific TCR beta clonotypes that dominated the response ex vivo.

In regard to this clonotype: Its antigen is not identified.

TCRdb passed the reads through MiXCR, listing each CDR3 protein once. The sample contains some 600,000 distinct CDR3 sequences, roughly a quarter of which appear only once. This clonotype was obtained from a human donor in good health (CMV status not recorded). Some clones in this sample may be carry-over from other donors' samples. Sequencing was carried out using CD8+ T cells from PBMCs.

CDR3 DNA: TGCAGTGCTAGAGAGGGCAGGGGCTACGAGCAGTACTTC. This codes for CSAREGRGYEQYF. The genes are TRBV20-1 and TRBJ2-7; D possibly corresponds to TRBD1 (6 bases). Germline V gene lookup returns CDR1 DFQATT and CDR2 SNEGSKA (reference sequence). The CDR3 is 13 amino acids. Trimming shortened V by 0 bases and J by 3 bases, and 9 bases separated the two germline ends.